What follows are 11 T cell receptor beta chains derived from one specimen sequenced in a study of vaccination effects on CD4 cells after COVID-19. These receptors' antigens are unknown. With the ViraFEST assay, the study expanded antigen-specific CD4+ T cells using viral peptide pools, then sequenced them. It was after 10 days of culture that CD4+ T cells were isolated. Their SARS-CoV-2 infection, verified by PCR, occurred between March and December 2020. The table came from immunoSEQ multiplex PCR; TCRdb's copy has only in-frame clones and leaves some out. The data hold about 24,000 clones, with approximately 79% observed a single time. Material: CD4+ T cells from PBMCs cultured with SARS-CoV-2 spike peptides, obtained before COVID-19 vaccination. The source of these receptors is a human donor who had a prior SARS-CoV-2 infection.

The V and J genes are TRBV6-1 and TRBJ2-5; a possible D gene is TRBD2 (5 bases). This CDR3 region has 13 residues. V lost 3 bases to trimming and J lost 7 bases, with 12 bases between them. Germline assignment: CDR1 MNHNS and CDR2 SASEGT. The CDR3 DNA sequence: TGTGCCAGCAGTGAGAGGGCCGATGGGACCCAGTACTTC. Protein product: CASSERADGTQYF.

This clone was observed once. The V and J genes are TRBV27 and TRBJ2-3, with 12 bases identical to TRBD2. The CDR3 runs to 18 residues. The junction had 10 bases not matched to a gene; V was cut back by 0 bases and J by 6 bases. Germline V gene sequence: CDR1 MNHEY, CDR2 SMNVEV (reference sequence). The CDR3 DNA reads TGTGCCAGCAGTTTATCGTATTCGTGGACTAGCGGGGTTGATACGCAGTATTTT. It specifies CASSLSYSWTSGVDTQYF.

V usage is TRBV6-2 or TRBV6-3 and J usage is TRBJ1-1; D is unclear. The CDR3 spans 13 residues. The germline V gene has CDR1 MNHEY and CDR2 SVGEGT. V lost 4 bases and J lost 0, with 6 bases in between. In DNA, the CDR3 is TGTGCCAGCAGTTGGGCAATGAACACTGAAGCTTTCTTT. This translates into CASSWAMNTEAFF.

J is TRBJ1-2 and V is TRBV3-1 (or the pseudogene TRBV3-2), with 7 bases matching TRBD1. The CDR3 runs 15 residues. The V gene's germline CDR1 is LGHDT and CDR2 YNNKEL (reference sequence). V was clipped by 6 bases and J by 2 bases; unmatched bases: 9. The CDR3 is CASSPGGQLNYGYTF. The CDR3 nucleotides are TGTGCCAGCAGTCCTGGGGGACAGTTAAACTATGGCTACACCTTC.

The gene calls are TRBV11-3 and TRBJ2-1; TRBD2 aligns across 8 bases. Germline CDR1 and CDR2: SGHNT and YENEEA. CDR3 length: 16 residues. With 2 bases clipped from V and 6 bases from J, the junction kept 9 bases outside the gene matches. CDR3 loop: CASSLRLPGGRNEQFF. The CDR3 coding sequence is TGTGCCAGCAGCTTACGGCTACCGGGAGGGCGCAATGAGCAGTTCTTC.

The genes are TRBV30 and TRBJ2-7; 8 bases fit TRBD2. V lost 0 bases, J lost 5 bases, and 15 bases stayed unmatched. The CDR3 is made up of 17 amino acids. Germline V gene data show CDR1 as GTSNPN and CDR2 as SVGIG (reference sequence). The CDR3 DNA is TGTGCCTGGAGTGTGGCACTAGCGGCAAAGGGTTCGGACGAGCAGTACTTC. Amino acid sequence: CAWSVALAAKGSDEQYF.

This clone appeared once. The chain joins TRBV2 to TRBJ1-1; 10 positions agree with TRBD1. Trimming cost V 7 bases and J 5 bases; bases outside gene matches: 4. This CDR3 has 13 amino acids. Germline V gene data show CDR1 as SNHLY and CDR2 as FYNNEI. The CDR3 here is CASIRDRGTEAFF. Written as DNA, the CDR3 is TGTGCCAGCATAAGGGACAGGGGTACTGAAGCTTTCTTT.

The CDR3 region is CASRRDLNEQYF. CDR3 nucleotides: TGTGCCAGCAGACGGGATCTGAACGAGCAGTACTTC. The chain uses TRBV6-6 and TRBJ2-7; D is possibly TRBD2 (5 bases). V gave up 6 bases and J gave up 5 bases, with 11 bases separating them. Germline values: CDR1 MNHNY, CDR2 SVGAGI (reference sequence). This CDR3 comprises 12 residues.

The chain uses TRBV6-1 and TRBJ1-1; 8 nucleotides match TRBD1. Germline loops: CDR1 MNHNS, CDR2 SASEGT. V lost 3 bases, J lost 6 bases, and 9 bases stayed unmatched. This CDR3 contains 15 residues. CDR3 DNA: TGTGCCAGCAGTGAGGCGGGCAGGGGGCCTGCTGAAGCTTTCTTT. It translates to CASSEAGRGPAEAFF.

In DNA form, the CDR3 reads TGCGCCAGCAGCTTGGATTTGTTGGGTTCACCCCTCCACTTT. It specifies CASSLDLLGSPLHF. The J gene is TRBJ1-6, the V gene TRBV5-1; D is undetermined. From germline, CDR1 is SGHRS and CDR2 YFSETQ. The CDR3 has 14 amino acids. Trimming removed 0 bases from V and 9 bases from J, with 10 bases in between.

The rearrangement links TRBV7-3 to TRBJ2-1, with TRBD2 matching over 11 bases. The J segment lost 3 bases and the V segment lost 4 bases, leaving 2 bases of the junction unmatched. Germline V gives CDR1 SGHTA, CDR2 FQGTGA. The CDR3 has 15 amino acids. The DNA of the CDR3 is TGTGCCAGCAGCTCTCTAGCGGGAGGCTACAATGAGCAGTTCTTC. Translating gives CASSSLAGGYNEQFF.